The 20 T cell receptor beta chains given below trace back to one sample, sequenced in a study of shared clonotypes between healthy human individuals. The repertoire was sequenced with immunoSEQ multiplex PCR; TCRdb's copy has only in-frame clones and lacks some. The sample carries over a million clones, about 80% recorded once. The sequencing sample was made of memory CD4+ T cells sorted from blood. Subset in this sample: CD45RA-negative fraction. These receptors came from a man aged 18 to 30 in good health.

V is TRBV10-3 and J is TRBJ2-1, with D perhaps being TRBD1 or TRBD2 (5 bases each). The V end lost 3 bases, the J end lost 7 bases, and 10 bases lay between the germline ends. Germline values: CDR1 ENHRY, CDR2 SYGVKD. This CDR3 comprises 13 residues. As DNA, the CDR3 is TGTGCCATCAGTGACGAGGGGCGGAATGAGCAGTTCTTC. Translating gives CAISDEGRNEQFF.

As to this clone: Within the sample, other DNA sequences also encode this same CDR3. CDR3 loop: CASSVGGQGSNQPQHF. CDR3 nucleotide sequence: TGTGCCAGCAGTGTGGGGGGACAGGGGAGCAATCAGCCCCAGCATTTT. This chain connects TRBV6-1 to TRBJ1-5; 10 nucleotides line up with TRBD1. This CDR3 has 16 residues. Germline V gene sequence: CDR1 MNHNS, CDR2 SASEGT. V dropped 4 bases and J dropped 1; count of bases not matched to a gene: 4.

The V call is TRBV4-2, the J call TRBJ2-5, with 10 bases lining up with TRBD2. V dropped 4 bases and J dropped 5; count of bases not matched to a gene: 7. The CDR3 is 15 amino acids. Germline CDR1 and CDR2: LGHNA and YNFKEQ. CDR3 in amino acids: CASSPHPSGSETQYF. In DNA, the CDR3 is TGTGCCAGCAGCCCCCACCCTAGCGGGAGTGAGACCCAGTACTTC.

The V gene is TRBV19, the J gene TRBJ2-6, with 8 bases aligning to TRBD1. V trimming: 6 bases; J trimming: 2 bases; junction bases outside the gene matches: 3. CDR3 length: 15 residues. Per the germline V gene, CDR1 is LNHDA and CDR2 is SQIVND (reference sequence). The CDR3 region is CASRQGAAGANVLTF. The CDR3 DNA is TGTGCCAGTAGGCAGGGGGCAGCTGGGGCCAACGTCCTGACTTTC.

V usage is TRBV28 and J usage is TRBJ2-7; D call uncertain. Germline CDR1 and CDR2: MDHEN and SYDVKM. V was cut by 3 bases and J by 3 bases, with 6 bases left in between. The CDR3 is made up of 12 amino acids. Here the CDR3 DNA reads TGTGCCAGCAGTTTTGCCCGCTACGAGCAGTACTTC. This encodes CASSFARYEQYF.

As DNA, the CDR3 is TGCGCCAGCAGCCAAGGACGACTAGCGGGGGGCACAGATACGCAGTATTTT. Translated, it gives CASSQGRLAGGTDTQYF. The chain uses TRBV4-1 and TRBJ2-3; 12 bases are a match to TRBD2. Germline V gene lookup returns CDR1 MGHRA and CDR2 YSYEKL. Trimming removed 1 base from V and 1 base from J; junction bases left unmatched: 3. The CDR3 spans 17 residues.

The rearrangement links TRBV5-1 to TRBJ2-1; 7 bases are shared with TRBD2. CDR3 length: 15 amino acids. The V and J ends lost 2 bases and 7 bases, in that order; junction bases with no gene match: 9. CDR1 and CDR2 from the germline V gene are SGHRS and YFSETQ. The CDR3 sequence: CASSFGTTLANEQFF. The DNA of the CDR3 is TGCGCCAGCAGCTTTGGGACTACCCTTGCAAATGAGCAGTTCTTC. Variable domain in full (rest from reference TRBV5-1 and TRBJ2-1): KAGVTQTPRYLIKTRGQQVTLSCSPISGHRSVSWYQQTPGQGLQFLFEYFSETQRNKGNFPGRFSGRQFSNSRSEMNVSTLELGDSALYLCASSFGTTLANEQFFGPGTRLTVL.

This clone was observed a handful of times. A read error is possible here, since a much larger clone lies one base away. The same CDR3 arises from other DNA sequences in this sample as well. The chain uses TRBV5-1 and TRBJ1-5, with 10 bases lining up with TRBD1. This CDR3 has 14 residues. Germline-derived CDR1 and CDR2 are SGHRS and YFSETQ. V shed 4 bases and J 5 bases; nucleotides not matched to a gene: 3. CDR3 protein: CASSPGTGDQPQHF. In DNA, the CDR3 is TGCGCCAGCAGCCCCGGGACAGGGGATCAGCCCCAGCATTTT.

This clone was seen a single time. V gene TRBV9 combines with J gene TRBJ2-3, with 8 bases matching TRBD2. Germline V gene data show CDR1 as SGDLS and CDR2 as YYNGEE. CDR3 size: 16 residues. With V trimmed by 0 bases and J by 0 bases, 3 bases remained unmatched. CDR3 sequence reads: CASSVAGGASTDTQYF. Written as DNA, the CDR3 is TGTGCCAGCAGCGTAGCGGGGGGGGCTAGCACAGATACGCAGTATTTT.

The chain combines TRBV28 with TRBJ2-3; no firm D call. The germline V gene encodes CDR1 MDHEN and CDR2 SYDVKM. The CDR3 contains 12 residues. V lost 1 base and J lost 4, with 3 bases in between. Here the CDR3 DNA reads TGTGCCAGCAGTTTATACTCAGATACGCAGTATTTT. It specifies CASSLYSDTQYF.

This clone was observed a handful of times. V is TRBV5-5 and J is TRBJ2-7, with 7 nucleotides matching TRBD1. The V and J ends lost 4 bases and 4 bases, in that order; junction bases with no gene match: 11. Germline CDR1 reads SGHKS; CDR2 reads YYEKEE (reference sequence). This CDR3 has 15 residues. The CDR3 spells CASSTGQPTPYEQYF. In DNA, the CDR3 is TGTGCCAGCAGCACGGGACAGCCGACCCCGTACGAGCAGTACTTC.

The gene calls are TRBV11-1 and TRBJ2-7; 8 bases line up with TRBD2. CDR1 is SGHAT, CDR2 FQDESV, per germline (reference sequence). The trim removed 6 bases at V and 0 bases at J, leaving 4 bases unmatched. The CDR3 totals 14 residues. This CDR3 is CASRSGGSSYEQYF. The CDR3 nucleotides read TGTGCCAGCAGGAGCGGGGGTAGCTCCTACGAGCAGTACTTC.

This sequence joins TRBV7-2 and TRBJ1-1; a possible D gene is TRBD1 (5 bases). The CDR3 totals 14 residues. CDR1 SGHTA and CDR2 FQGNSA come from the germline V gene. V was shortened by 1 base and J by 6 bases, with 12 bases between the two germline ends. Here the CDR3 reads CASSLEPGAAEAFF. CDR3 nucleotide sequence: TGTGCCAGCAGCTTAGAGCCCGGGGCGGCTGAAGCTTTCTTT.

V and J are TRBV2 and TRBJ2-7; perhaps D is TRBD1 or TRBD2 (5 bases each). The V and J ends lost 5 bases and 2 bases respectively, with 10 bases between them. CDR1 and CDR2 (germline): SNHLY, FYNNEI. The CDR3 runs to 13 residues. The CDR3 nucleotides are TGTGCCAGCAGTCCCGGGACCCCCTACGAGCAGTACTTC. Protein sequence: CASSPGTPYEQYF.

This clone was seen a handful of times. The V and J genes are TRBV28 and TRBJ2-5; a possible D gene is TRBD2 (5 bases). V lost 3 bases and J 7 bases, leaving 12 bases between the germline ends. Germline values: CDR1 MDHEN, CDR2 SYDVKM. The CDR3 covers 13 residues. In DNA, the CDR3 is TGTGCCAGCAGTTTTGAGCCCCGGGGGACCCAGTACTTC. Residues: CASSFEPRGTQYF.

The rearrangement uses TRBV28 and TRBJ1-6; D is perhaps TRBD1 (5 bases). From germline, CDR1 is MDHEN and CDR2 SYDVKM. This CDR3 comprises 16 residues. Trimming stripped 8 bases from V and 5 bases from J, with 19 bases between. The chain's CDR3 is CASGVGAFEDNSPLHF. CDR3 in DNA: TGTGCCAGCGGGGTCGGGGCTTTTGAGGATAATTCACCCCTCCACTTT. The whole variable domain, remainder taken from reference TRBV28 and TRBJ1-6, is DVKVTQSSRYLVKRTGEKVFLECVQDMDHENMFWYRQDPGLGLRLIYFSYDVKMKEKGDIPEGYSVSREKKERFSLILESASTNQTSMYLCASGVGAFEDNSPLHFGNGTRLTVT.

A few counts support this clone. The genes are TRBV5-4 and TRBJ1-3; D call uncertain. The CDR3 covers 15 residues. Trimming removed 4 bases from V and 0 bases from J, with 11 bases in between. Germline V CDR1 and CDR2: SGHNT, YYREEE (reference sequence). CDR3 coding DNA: TGTGCCAGCAGCCCCAATCCTCCCTCTGGAAACACCATATATTTT. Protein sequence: CASSPNPPSGNTIYF.

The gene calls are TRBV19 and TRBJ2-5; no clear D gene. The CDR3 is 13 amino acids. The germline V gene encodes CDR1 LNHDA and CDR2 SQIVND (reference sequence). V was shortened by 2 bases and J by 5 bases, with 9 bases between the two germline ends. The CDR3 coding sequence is TGTGCCAGTAGTATAACACCCTGGGAGACCCAGTACTTC. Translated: CASSITPWETQYF.

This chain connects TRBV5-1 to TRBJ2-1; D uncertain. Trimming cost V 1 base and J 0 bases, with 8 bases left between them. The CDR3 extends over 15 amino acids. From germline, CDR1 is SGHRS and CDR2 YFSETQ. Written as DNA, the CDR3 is TGCGCCAGCAGCTTGTCCAAGAACTCCTACAATGAGCAGTTCTTC. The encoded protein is CASSLSKNSYNEQFF.

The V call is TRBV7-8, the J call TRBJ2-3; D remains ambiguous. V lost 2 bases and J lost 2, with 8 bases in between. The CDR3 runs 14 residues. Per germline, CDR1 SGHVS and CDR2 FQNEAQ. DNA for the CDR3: TGTGCCAGCAGCTTACCTGGGTTCACAGATACGCAGTATTTT. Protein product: CASSLPGFTDTQYF. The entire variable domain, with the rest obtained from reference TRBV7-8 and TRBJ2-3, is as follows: GAGVSQSPRYKVAKRGQDVALRCDPISGHVSLFWYQQALGQGPEFLTYFQNEAQLDKSGLPSDRFFAERPEGSVSTLKIQRTQQEDSAVYLCASSLPGFTDTQYFGPGTRLTVL.